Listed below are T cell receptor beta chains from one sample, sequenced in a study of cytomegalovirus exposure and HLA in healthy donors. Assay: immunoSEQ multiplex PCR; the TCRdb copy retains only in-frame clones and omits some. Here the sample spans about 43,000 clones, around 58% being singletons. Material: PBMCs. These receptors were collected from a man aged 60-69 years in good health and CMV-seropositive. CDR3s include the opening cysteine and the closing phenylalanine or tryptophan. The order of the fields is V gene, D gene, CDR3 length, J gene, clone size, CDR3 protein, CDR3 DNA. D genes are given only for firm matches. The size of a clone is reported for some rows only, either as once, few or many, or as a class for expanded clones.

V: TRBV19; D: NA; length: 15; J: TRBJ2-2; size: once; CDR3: CASSQTSRNTGELFF; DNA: TGTGCCAGTAGTCAAACTAGCAGGAACACCGGGGAGCTGTTTTTT
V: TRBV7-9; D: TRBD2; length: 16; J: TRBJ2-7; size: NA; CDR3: CASSPERSGSLHEQYF; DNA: TGTGCCAGCAGCCCCGAGAGGAGCGGGAGCTTACACGAGCAGTACTTC
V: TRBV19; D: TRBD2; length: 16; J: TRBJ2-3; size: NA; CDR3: CASGTSGRWGTDTQYF; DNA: TGTGCCAGCGGGACTAGCGGGAGGTGGGGCACAGATACGCAGTATTTT
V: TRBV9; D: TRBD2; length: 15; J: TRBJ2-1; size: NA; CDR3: CASSVGLADYNEQFF; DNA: TGTGCCAGCAGCGTGGGACTAGCGGACTACAATGAGCAGTTCTTC
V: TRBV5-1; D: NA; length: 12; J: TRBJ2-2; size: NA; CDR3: CASTSLAGELFF; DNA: TGCGCCAGCACCTCTCTCGCCGGGGAGCTGTTTTTT
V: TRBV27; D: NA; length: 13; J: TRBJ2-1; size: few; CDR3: CASRPGFVSEQFF; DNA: TGTGCCAGCAGGCCGGGATTCGTGAGTGAGCAGTTCTTC
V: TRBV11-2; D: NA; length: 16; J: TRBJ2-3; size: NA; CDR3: CASSQMEHAPTDTQYF; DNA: TGTGCCAGCAGCCAGATGGAGCATGCCCCCACAGATACGCAGTATTTT
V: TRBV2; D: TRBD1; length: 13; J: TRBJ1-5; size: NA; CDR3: CASSEYRGQPQHF; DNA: TGTGCCAGCAGTGAATACAGGGGCCAGCCCCAGCATTTT
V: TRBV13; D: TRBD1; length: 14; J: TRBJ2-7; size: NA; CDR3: CASSYRDRGYEQYF; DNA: TGTGCCAGCAGCTATAGGGACAGAGGCTACGAGCAGTACTTC
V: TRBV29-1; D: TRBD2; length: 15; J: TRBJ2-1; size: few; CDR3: CSVENWREDYNEQFF; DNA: TGCAGCGTTGAGAACTGGCGGGAGGACTACAATGAGCAGTTCTTC
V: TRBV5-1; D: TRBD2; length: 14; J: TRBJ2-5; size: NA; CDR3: CASSKGVGGETQYF; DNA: TGCGCCAGCAGCAAGGGCGTGGGGGGGGAGACCCAGTACTTC
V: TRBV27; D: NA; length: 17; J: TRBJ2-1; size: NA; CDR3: CASSQDNGPTFYNEQFF; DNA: TGTGCCAGCAGTCAAGACAATGGCCCAACGTTTTACAATGAGCAGTTCTTC
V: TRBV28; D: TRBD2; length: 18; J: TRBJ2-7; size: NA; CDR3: CASRTGTSGRAGTYEQYF; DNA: TGTGCCAGCAGAACTGGGACTAGCGGGAGGGCCGGTACCTACGAGCAGTACTTC
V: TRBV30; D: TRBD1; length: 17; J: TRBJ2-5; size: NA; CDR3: CAWSVSYGDRDQETQYF; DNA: TGTGCCTGGAGTGTATCCTATGGGGACAGGGACCAAGAGACCCAGTACTTC
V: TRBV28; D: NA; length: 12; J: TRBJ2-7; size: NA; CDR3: CASSLAVGEQYF; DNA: TGTGCCAGCAGTTTGGCGGTAGGAGAGCAGTACTTC
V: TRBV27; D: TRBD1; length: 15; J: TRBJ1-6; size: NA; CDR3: CASSLTGQGGSPLHF; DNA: TGTGCCAGCAGTTTAACGGGACAGGGTGGATCACCCCTCCACTTT
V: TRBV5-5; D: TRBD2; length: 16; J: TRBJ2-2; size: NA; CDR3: CASNRGLAGFTGELFF; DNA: TGTGCCAGCAACCGGGGACTAGCGGGATTCACCGGGGAACTGTTTTTT
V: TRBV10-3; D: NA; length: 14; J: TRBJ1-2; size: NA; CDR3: CATSQAGLTYGYTF; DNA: TGTGCCACCTCCCAGGCAGGGCTTACCTATGGCTACACCTTC
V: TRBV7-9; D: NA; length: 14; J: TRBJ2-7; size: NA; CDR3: CASSDGDSPNEQYF; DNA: TGTGCCAGCAGCGACGGGGATTCCCCGAACGAGCAGTACTTC
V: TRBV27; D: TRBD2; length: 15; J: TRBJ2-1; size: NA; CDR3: CASRPSGAGVGEQFF; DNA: TGTGCCAGCAGGCCTTCGGGAGCGGGAGTGGGTGAGCAGTTCTTC
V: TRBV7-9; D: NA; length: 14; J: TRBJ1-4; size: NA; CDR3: CASSLEPQNEKLFF; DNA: TGTGCCAGCAGCTTAGAACCCCAGAATGAAAAACTGTTTTTT
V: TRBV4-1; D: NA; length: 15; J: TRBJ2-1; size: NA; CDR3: CASSHSGSSYNEQFF; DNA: TGCGCCAGCAGCCATAGTGGGAGCTCCTACAATGAGCAGTTCTTC
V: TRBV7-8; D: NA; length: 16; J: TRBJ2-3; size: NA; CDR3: CASSEWSGAYTDTQYF; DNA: TGTGCCAGCAGCGAGTGGAGCGGAGCCTACACAGATACGCAGTATTTT
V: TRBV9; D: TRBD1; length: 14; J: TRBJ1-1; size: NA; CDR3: CASSVAGTGTEAFF; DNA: TGTGCCAGCAGCGTAGCTGGGACAGGTACTGAAGCTTTCTTT
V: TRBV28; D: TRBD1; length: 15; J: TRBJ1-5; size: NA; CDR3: CASSFYGQGLGPQHF; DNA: TGTGCCAGCAGTTTCTATGGACAGGGTCTGGGGCCCCAGCATTTT
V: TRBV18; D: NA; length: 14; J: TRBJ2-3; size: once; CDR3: CASSPKAGTDTQYF; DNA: TGTGCCAGCTCACCAAAGGCAGGAACAGATACGCAGTATTTT
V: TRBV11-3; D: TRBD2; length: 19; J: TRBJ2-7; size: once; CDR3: CASSLRPTSGRARRHEQYF; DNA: TGTGCCAGCAGCTTACGACCGACTAGCGGGAGGGCCCGTCGGCACGAGCAGTACTTC
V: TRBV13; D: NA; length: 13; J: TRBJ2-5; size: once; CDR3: CASSPDWEETQYF; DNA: TGTGCCAGCAGCCCAGACTGGGAAGAGACCCAGTACTTC
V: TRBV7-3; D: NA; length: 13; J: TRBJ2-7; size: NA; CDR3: CASSSNPGGEQYF; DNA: TGTGCCAGCAGCTCCAACCCCGGTGGCGAGCAGTACTTC
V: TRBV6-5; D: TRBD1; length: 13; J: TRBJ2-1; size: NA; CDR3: CASSYPGGDEQFF; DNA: TGTGCCAGCAGTTACCCAGGGGGCGATGAGCAGTTCTTC
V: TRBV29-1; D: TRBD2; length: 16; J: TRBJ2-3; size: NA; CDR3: CSVERRGSRGAREQYF; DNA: TGCAGCGTTGAAAGGCGGGGGAGCCGCGGGGCGAGGGAGCAGTATTTT
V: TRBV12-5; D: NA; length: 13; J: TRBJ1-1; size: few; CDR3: CASGLVPDTEAFF; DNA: TGTGCTAGTGGTTTGGTCCCGGACACTGAAGCTTTCTTT
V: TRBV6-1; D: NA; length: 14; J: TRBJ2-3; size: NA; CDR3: CASARRVYTDTQYF; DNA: TGTGCCAGCGCGCGGCGGGTATACACAGATACGCAGTATTTT
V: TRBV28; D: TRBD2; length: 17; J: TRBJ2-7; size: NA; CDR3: CASSLPGLAGGPNEQYF; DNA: TGTGCCAGCAGTTTGCCGGGACTAGCGGGAGGGCCCAACGAGCAGTACTTC
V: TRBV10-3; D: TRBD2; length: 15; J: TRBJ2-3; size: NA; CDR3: CAISGREGITDTQYF; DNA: TGTGCCATCAGTGGCCGGGAGGGGATAACAGATACGCAGTATTTT
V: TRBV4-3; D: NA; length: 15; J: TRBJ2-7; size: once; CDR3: CASSQELASSYEQYF; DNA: TGCGCCAGCAGCCAAGAGTTGGCTAGCAGCTACGAGCAGTACTTC
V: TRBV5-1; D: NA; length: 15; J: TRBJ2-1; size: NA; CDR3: CASSFGTGAYNEQLF; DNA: NA
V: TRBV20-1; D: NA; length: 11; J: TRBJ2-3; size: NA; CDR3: CSARGEDTQYF; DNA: TGCAGTGCTAGAGGCGAGGATACGCAGTATTTT
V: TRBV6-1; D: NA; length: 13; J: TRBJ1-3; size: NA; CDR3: CASTDFSGNTIYF; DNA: TGTGCCAGCACCGACTTCTCTGGAAACACCATATATTTT
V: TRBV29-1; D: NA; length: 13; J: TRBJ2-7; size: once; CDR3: CSGLSGNSYEQYF; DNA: TGCAGCGGGCTATCCGGGAACTCCTACGAGCAGTACTTC
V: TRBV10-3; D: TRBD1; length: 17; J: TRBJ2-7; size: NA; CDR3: CATGDRRLSRSSYEQYF; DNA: TGTGCCACTGGGGACAGGCGTCTATCCCGGAGCTCCTACGAGCAGTACTTC
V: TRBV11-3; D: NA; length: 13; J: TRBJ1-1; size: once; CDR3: CASSSEGGTEAFF; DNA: TGTGCCAGCAGCTCGGAGGGTGGCACTGAAGCTTTCTTT
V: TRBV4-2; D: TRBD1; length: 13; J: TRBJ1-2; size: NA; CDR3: CASTTGALGGYTF; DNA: TGTGCCAGCACTACAGGGGCCCTTGGTGGCTACACCTTC
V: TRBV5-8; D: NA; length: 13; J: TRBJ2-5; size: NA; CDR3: CASSFAVQETQYF; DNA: TGTGCCAGCAGCTTTGCAGTACAAGAGACCCAGTACTTC
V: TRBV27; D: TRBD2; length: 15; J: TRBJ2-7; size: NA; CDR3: CASSLAGGLGYEQYF; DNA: TGTGCCAGCAGTTTAGCGGGAGGTCTAGGGTACGAGCAGTACTTC
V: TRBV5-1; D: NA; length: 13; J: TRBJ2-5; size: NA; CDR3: CASSLGSGETQYF; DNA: TGCGCCAGCAGCTTGGGATCGGGAGAGACCCAGTACTTC
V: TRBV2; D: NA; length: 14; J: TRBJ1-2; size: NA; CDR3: CASRGGTLTYGYTF; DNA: TGTGCCAGCAGGGGGGGGACATTAACCTATGGCTACACCTTC
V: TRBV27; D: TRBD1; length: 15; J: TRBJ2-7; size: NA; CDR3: CASSLATGGLNEQYF; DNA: TGTGCCAGCAGTTTAGCCACAGGGGGCCTGAACGAGCAGTACTTC
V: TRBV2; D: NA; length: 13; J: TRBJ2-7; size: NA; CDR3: CASDLDRASEQYF; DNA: TGTGCCAGCGACCTGGACAGAGCTTCCGAGCAGTACTTC
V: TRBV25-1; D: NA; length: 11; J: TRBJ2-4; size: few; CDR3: CASSEWGLTYF; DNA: TGTGCCAGCAGTGAATGGGGGCTAACTTACTTC
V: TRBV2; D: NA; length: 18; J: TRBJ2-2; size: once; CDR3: CASSEALLGQANTGELFF; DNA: TGTGCCAGCAGTGAAGCGCTTCTGGGGCAGGCGAACACCGGGGAGCTGTTTTTT
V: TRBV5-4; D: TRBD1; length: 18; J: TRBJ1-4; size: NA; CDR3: CASSPQGINRGGNEKLFF; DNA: TGTGCCAGCAGCCCACAAGGGATTAACAGGGGGGGGAATGAAAAACTGTTTTTT